The present entry profiles one T cell receptor beta chain with its context. Its antigen is unidentified. The data originate from a study of cytomegalovirus exposure and HLA in healthy donors. General study findings and limits: Among TCR sequences, most were rare, though some public TCRs appeared in many donors. Most subjects' HLA-A and HLA-B alleles were reportedly predicted from TCR beta sequences. Across donors, presence/absence analyses took sequencing depth to be roughly uniform. What was likely a sequencing artifact was a cluster of highly shared sequence variants.

Germline lookup yields CDR1 SGHVS and CDR2 FQNEAQ. The length of the CDR3 is 14 residues. Trimming removed 3 bases from V and 9 bases from J, with 15 bases in between. PCR employed 60 Vbeta and 13 Jbeta primers. Libraries were prepared by immunoSEQ multiplex PCR; TCRdb keeps only in-frame clonotypes and omits some of them. The data show fewer than 250,000 clones, with 70% to 90% seen just once and 1.5% to 2% held by the top ten. The sequenced sample was PBMCs. This clonotype was obtained from a woman aged 18-29 years in good health and CMV-seronegative. The V and J genes are TRBV7-8 and TRBJ1-5, with a possible D match to TRBD1 (6 bases). CDR3 region: CASSFWTASPPQHF. DNA for the CDR3: TGTGCCAGCAGCTTCTGGACAGCAAGTCCGCCCCAGCATTTT.